Below, one T cell receptor beta chain is given with its context. This sample is part of a study of blood T cell repertoires in COVID-19. Study information: The United States, Italy and Spain provided the acute and convalescent COVID-19 samples. T cells, B-cell-depleted T cells, or PBMCs supplied cDNA or gDNA.

Participant age was roughly 18 to 89 years, and participants resided in about two dozen US areas. Recovered status in Cohort 3 required two negative PCRs, clearance, or symptom resolution. The data were produced by immunoSEQ multiplex PCR, yet TCRdb's version contains in-frame clones alone and is incomplete. The sample comprises 190,000 or so clones, about 81% of which are singletons, and approximately 8.7% rests with the top ten. The junction had 5 bases not matched to a gene; V was cut back by 4 bases and J by 6 bases. Germline lookup yields CDR1 SGHNT and CDR2 YYREEE (reference sequence). This CDR3 is 13 amino acids long.

This TCR derives from a middle-aged man who had recovered from COVID-19. The chain links TRBV5-4 to TRBJ1-1; 8 nucleotides line up with TRBD1. The sequencing sample was made of PBMCs or T cells enriched from blood (not recorded which). The CDR3 sequence is CASSPQGGAEAFF. The DNA of the CDR3 is TGTGCCAGCAGCCCACAGGGGGGAGCTGAAGCTTTCTTT.